Sequencing of this T cell receptor beta chain was carried out in a study of response to subunit inactivated influenza vaccine. This clonotype was detected many times. Antigen: not known. TCRdb reanalysed the RT-PCR reads using MiXCR and keeps one entry per CDR3 protein. The sample has around 540,000 distinct CDR3 sequences, roughly 12% seen once. This CDR3 is 16 amino acids long. The germline V and J ends were trimmed by 2 bases and 2 bases, with 12 bases remaining between them. CDR1 and CDR2 from the germline V gene are SNHLY and FYNNEI. Findings of the study overall: Authors suggested each seasonal flu vaccination may recruit only limited numbers of new T cells.

This specimen consisted of PBMCs from blood, obtained on the day of vaccination. This sequence joins TRBV2 and TRBJ2-2; no firm D call. The clonotype originates from a man aged 50 to 60 who received an inactivated influenza vaccine. The CDR3 sequence: CASSEFFVENTGELFF. CDR3 nucleotide sequence: TGTGCCAGCAGTGAATTTTTCGTGGAAAACACCGGGGAGCTGTTTTTT.